This record looks at one T cell receptor (beta chain) sequence and its context. Trimming cost V 10 bases and J 6 bases; bases outside gene matches: 3. CDR1 and CDR2 (germline): MNHEY, SMNVEV (reference sequence). The CDR3 length is 12 residues. This record belongs to a study of control samples from healthy donors and cancer patients. TCRdb's copy holds only in-frame clones and misses some; the assay was immunoSEQ multiplex PCR. The sample consists of about 120,000 clones, about 90% of them appearing once. The TCR sequence derives from a middle-aged man in good health. The sample consisted of blood. The rearrangement joins TRBV27 to TRBJ2-1; 10 nucleotides align to TRBD1. The CDR3 coding sequence is TGTGCCATTAGACAGGGGGCCAATGAGCAGTTCTTC. The encoded protein is CAIRQGANEQFF.